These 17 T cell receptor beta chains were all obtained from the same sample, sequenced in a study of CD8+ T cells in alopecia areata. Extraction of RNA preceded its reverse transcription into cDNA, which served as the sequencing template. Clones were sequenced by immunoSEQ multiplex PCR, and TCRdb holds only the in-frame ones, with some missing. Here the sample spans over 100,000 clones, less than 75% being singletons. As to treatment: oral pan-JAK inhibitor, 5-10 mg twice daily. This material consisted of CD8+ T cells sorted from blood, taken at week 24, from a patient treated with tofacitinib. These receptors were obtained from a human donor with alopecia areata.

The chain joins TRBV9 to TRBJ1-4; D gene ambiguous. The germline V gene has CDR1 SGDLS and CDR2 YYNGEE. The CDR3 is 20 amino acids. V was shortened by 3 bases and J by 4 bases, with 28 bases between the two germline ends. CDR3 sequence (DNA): TGTGCCAGCAGCGCTAGGGAAGTGGTGGGCGGATTCCGTAGTAATGAAAAACTGTTTTTT. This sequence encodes CASSAREVVGGFRSNEKLFF.

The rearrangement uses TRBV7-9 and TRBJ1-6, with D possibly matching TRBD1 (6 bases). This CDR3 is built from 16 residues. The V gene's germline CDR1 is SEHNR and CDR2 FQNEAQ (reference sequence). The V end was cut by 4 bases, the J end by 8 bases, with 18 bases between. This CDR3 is CASSSTSGTMDSPLHF. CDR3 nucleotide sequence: TGTGCCAGCAGCTCCACGTCTGGGACAATGGATTCACCCCTCCACTTT.

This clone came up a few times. The CDR3 coding sequence is TGTGCCAGCAGTCTCAGCGGGGGGGCGGAGAATGAGCAGTTCTTC. It yields the protein CASSLSGGAENEQFF. The chain couples TRBV13 to TRBJ2-1, with 10 bases fitting TRBD2. Germline loops: CDR1 PRHDT, CDR2 FYEKMQ (reference sequence). V gave up 6 bases and J gave up 7 bases; unmatched junction bases: 9. CDR3 size: 15 residues.

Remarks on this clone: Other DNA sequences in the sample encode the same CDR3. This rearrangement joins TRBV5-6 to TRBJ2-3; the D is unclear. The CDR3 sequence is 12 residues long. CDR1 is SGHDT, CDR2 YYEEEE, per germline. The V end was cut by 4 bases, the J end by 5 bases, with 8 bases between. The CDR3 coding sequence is TGTGCCAGCAGCCGGGTGGGAGATACGCAGTATTTT. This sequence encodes CASSRVGDTQYF.

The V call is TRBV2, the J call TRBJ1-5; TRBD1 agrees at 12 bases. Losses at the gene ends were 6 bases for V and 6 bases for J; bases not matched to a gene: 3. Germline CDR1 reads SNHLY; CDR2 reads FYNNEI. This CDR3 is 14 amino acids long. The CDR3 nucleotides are TGTGCCAGCAGCTTGGGACAGGGGGCTCAGCCCCAGCATTTT. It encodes CASSLGQGAQPQHF.

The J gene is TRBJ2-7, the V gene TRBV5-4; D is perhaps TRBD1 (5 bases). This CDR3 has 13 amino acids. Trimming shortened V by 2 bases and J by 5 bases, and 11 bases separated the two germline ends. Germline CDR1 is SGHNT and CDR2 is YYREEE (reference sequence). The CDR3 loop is CASSFIGAHEQYF. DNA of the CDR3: TGTGCCAGCAGCTTCATAGGGGCCCACGAGCAGTACTTC.

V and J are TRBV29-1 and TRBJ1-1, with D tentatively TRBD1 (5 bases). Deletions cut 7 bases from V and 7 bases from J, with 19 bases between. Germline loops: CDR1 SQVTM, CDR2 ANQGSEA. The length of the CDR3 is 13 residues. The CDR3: CSAHRTNSIEAFF. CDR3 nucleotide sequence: TGCAGCGCCCATAGGACAAACAGCATTGAAGCTTTCTTT. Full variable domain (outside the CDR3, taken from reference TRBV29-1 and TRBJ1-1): SAVISQKPSRDICQRGTSLTIQCQVDSQVTMMFWYRQQPGQSLTLIATANQGSEATYESGFVIDKFPISRPNLTFSTLTVSNMSPEDSSIYLCSAHRTNSIEAFFGQGTRLTVV.

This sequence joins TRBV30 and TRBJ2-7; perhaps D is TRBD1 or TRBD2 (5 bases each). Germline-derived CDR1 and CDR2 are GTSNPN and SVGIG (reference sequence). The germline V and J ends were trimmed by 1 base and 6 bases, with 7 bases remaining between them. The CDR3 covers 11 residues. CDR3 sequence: CAWSEGTEQYF. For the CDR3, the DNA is TGTGCCTGGAGTGAAGGGACCGAGCAGTACTTC.

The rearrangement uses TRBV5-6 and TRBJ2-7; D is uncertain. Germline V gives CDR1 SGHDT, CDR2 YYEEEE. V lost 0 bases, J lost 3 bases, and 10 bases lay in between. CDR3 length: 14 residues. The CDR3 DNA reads TGTGCCAGCAGCTTGGGCCAGCGAGGCTACGAGCAGTACTTC. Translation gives CASSLGQRGYEQYF.

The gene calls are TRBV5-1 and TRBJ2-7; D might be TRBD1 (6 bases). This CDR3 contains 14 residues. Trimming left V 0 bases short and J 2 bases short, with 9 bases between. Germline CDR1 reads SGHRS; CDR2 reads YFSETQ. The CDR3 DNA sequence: TGCGCCAGCAGCTTGGCCGGGGACACCTACGAGCAGTACTTC. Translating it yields CASSLAGDTYEQYF. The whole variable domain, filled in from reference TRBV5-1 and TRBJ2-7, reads KAGVTQTPRYLIKTRGQQVTLSCSPISGHRSVSWYQQTPGQGLQFLFEYFSETQRNKGNFPGRFSGRQFSNSRSEMNVSTLELGDSALYLCASSLAGDTYEQYFGPGTRLTVT.

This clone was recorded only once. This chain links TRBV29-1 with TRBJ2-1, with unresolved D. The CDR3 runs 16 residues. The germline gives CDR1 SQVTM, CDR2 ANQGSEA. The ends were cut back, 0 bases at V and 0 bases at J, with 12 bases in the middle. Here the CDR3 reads CSVEDATASSYNEQFF. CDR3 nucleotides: TGCAGCGTTGAAGATGCGACGGCCAGCTCCTACAATGAGCAGTTCTTC.

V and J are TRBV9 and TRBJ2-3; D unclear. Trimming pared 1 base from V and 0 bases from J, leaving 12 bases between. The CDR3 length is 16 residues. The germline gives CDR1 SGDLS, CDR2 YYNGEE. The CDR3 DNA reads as TGTGCCAGCAGCGTAAACTTTCATACTAGCACAGATACGCAGTATTTT. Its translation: CASSVNFHTSTDTQYF. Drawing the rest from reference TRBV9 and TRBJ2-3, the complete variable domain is DSGVTQTPKHLITATGQRVTLRCSPRSGDLSVYWYQQSLDQGLQFLIQYYNGEERAKGNILERFSAQQFPDLHSELNLSSLELGDSALYFCASSVNFHTSTDTQYFGPGTRLTVL.

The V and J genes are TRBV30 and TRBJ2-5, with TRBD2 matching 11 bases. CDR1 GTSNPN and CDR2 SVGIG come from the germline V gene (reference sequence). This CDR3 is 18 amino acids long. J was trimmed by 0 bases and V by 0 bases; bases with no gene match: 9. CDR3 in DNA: TGTGCCTGGAGTGTAATAACTAGCGGGGGAGCGTACCAAGAGACCCAGTACTTC. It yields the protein CAWSVITSGGAYQETQYF.

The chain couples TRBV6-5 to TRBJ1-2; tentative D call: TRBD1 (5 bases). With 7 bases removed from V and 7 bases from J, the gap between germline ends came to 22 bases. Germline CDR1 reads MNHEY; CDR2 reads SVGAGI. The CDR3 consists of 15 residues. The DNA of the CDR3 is TGTGCCAGCACCCTAAGTCCCTTCACAGGTTCTGGCTACACCTTC. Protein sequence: CASTLSPFTGSGYTF.

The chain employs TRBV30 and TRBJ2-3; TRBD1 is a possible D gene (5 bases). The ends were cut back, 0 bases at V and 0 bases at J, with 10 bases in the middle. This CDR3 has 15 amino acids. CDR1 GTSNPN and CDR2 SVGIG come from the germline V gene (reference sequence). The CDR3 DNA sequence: TGTGCCTGGAGTGTGACAGATTTTAGCACAGATACGCAGTATTTT. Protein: CAWSVTDFSTDTQYF.

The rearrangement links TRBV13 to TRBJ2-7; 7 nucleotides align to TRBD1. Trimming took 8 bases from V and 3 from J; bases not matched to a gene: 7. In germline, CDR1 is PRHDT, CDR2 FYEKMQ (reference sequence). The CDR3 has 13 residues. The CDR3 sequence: CASRLQGIYEQYF. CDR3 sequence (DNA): TGTGCCAGCCGCCTACAGGGGATCTACGAGCAGTACTTC.

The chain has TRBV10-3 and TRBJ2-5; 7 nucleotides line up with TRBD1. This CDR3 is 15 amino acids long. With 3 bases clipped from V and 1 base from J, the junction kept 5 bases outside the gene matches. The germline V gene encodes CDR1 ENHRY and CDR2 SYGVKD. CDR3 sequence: CAISEKQGFQETQYF. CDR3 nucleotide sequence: TGTGCCATCAGTGAAAAACAGGGGTTCCAAGAGACCCAGTACTTC.